The rows below give T cell receptor beta chains drawn from one sample of a study of molecular identifiers for immune sequencing clone quantification. TCRdb re-called the PCR reads through MiXCR, storing one row per CDR3 protein. Counted here are about 39,000 distinct CDR3 sequences, around 18% occurring once; the ten biggest clones make up approximately 7.1%. Sequenced input: naive CD8+ T cells from blood, with Jurkat cell RNA spiked in. These receptors were collected from a human donor in good health. Some libraries in this study had Jurkat cell RNA spiked in. Both conserved end residues are part of each CDR3. D genes are given only for firm matches. Size is stated for part of the rows, as once, few or many counts, or as a class when the clone is expanded.

d_call	j_call	v_call	clone_size	cdr3_nt	cdr3_aa
TRBD1	TRBJ1-6	TRBV2	many	TGTGCCAGCAGTGGACAGGACAGGGCGCGGAATTCACCCCTCCACTTT	CASSGQDRARNSPLHF
NA	TRBJ2-2	TRBV6-6	many	TGTGCCAGCAGTTACTCCGGCGCCGGGCTGTTTTTT	CASSYSGAGLFF
TRBD1	TRBJ2-7	TRBV7-9	few	TGTGCCAGCAGCTCGACAGGGGTATTCCTCTCCTACGAGCAGTACTTC	CASSSTGVFLSYEQYF
NA	TRBJ2-2	TRBV10-3	few	TGTGCCACCGATGACAGAACGAACACCGGGGAGCTGTTTTTT	CATDDRTNTGELFF
NA	TRBJ1-4	TRBV27	many	TGTGCCAGCAGTCCAGACAGGCCCTGGGAAAAACTGTTTTTT	CASSPDRPWEKLFF
NA	TRBJ2-5	TRBV7-9	many	TGTGCCAGCAGCTTGGGCCCTGAGGAGACCCAGTACTTC	CASSLGPEETQYF
NA	TRBJ2-1	TRBV14	few	TGTGCCAGCCTTCCCCCGCGGGCGGGGGCGCTGGCTGAGCAGTTCTTC	CASLPPRAGALAEQFF
NA	TRBJ2-7	TRBV4-1	NA	TGCGCCAGCAGCCAAGTAGGCTACGAGCAGTACTTC	CASSQVGYEQYF
NA	TRBJ2-1	TRBV7-6	once	TGTGCCACCCGGATCAGCCCCTACAATGAGCAGTTCTTC	CATRISPYNEQFF
NA	TRBJ2-2	TRBV7-3	many	TGTGCCAGCAGCTTAAACTCCGACAGTTTTGCCCTCGCGAACACCGGGGAGCTGTTTTTT	CASSLNSDSFALANTGELFF
TRBD2	TRBJ2-7	TRBV20-1	many	TGCAGTGCTAGAACCGGGACTAGCGAGTACGAGCAGTACTTC	CSARTGTSEYEQYF
NA	TRBJ2-2	TRBV27	many	TGTGCCAGCAGTTTAACTACACGGAGCCGGGGCACCGGGGAGCTGTTTTTT	CASSLTTRSRGTGELFF
TRBD1	TRBJ1-3	TRBV6-2/TRBV6-3	many	TGTGCCACCGGGACAGGTCCTTTCTCTGGAAACACCATATATTTT	CATGTGPFSGNTIYF
TRBD1	TRBJ2-7	TRBV11-1	many	TGTGCCAGCAGCCACCGGGACAGGGACCCCTACGAGCAGTACTTC	CASSHRDRDPYEQYF
TRBD1	TRBJ2-6	TRBV2	many	TGTGCCAGCAGTGGGGGGGACAGGGAAGTCCCTTTC	CASSGGDREVPF
NA	TRBJ2-5	TRBV28	many	TGTGCCAGCAGAGTTTGGCAGGGCCGTCAAGAGACCCAGTACTTC	CASRVWQGRQETQYF
TRBD1	TRBJ2-7	TRBV14	many	TGTGCCAGCAGCCTTGCCGGGACAGCTTTCATCGAGCAGTACTTC	CASSLAGTAFIEQYF
TRBD1	TRBJ1-5	TRBV28	many	TGTGCCAGCAGTTTAAAGTTCCAGGAGCGTGGACAGGGCCGCCAGCCCCAGCATTTT	CASSLKFQERGQGRQPQHF
TRBD2	TRBJ2-7	TRBV27	many	TGTGCCAGCAGCTTGTGGACTAGCGGGAGCCACGAGCAGTACTTC	CASSLWTSGSHEQYF
NA	TRBJ2-7	TRBV24-1	many	TGTGCCACCAGTGATTTGCTAGCACCGTACGAGCAGTACTTC	CATSDLLAPYEQYF
TRBD1	TRBJ2-7	TRBV7-8	many	TGTGCCAGCTCCGGGACAGGGGCCTTCTACGAGCAGTACTTC	CASSGTGAFYEQYF
TRBD2	TRBJ2-1	TRBV20-1	many	TGCAGTGCTAGAGGGCTAGCGGTCTACAATGAGCAGTTCTTC	CSARGLAVYNEQFF
NA	TRBJ1-5	TRBV4-3	many	TGCGCCAGCAGCCAAAGAATAGGCGGGGGTAGCAATCAGCCCCAGCATTTT	CASSQRIGGGSNQPQHF
TRBD2	TRBJ2-3	TRBV4-3	NA	TGCGCCAGCAGCCCTAGCCCACTAGCGGGAGTGGGGGCGGGTACAGATACGCAGTATTTT	CASSPSPLAGVGAGTDTQYF